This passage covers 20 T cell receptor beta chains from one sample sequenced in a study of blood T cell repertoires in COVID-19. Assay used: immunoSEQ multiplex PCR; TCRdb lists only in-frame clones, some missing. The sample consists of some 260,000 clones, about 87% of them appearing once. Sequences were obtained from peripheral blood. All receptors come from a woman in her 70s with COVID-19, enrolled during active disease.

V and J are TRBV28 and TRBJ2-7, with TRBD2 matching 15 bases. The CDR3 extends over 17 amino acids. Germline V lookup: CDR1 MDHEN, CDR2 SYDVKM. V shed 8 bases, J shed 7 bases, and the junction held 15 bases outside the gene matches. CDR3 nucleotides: TGTGCCAGCGACCGCTCCGGGACTAGCGGGAGGTCTAGGGAGCAGTACTTC. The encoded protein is CASDRSGTSGRSREQYF.

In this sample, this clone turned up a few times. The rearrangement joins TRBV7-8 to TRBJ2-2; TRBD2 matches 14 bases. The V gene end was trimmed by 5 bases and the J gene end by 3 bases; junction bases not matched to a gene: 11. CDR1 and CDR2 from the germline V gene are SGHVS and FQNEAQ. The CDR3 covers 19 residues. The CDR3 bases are TGTGCCAGCAGCCGAACCGGACTAGCGGGAGGAAGGTACACCGGGGAGCTGTTTTTT. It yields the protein CASSRTGLAGGRYTGELFF.

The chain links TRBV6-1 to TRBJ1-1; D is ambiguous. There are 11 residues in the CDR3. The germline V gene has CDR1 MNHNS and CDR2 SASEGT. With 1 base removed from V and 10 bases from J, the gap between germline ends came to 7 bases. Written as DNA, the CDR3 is TGTGCCAGCAGTGAAGTTAGCTCAGCTTTCTTT. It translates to CASSEVSSAFF.

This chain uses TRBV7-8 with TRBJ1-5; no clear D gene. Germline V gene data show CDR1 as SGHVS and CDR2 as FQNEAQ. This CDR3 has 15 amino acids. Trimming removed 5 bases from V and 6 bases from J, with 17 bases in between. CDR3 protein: CASSAKNLPGQPQHF. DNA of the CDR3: TGTGCCAGCAGCGCCAAAAATCTCCCGGGTCAGCCCCAGCATTTT.

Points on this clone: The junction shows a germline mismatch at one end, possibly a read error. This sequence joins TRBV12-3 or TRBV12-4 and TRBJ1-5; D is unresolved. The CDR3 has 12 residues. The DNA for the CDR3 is TGTGTCAGCAGTTTTACGGATCAGCCCCAGCATTTT. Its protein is CVSSFTDQPQHF.

CDR3: CASSPSSGRSYEQYF. CDR3 DNA sequence: TGTGCCAGTAGTCCCTCGAGCGGGAGAAGCTACGAGCAGTACTTC. This sequence joins TRBV19 and TRBJ2-7; 8 bases match TRBD2. The CDR3 has 15 residues. V lost 5 bases and J lost 3; bases outside the gene matches: 9. Germline V gene data show CDR1 as LNHDA and CDR2 as SQIVND (reference sequence).

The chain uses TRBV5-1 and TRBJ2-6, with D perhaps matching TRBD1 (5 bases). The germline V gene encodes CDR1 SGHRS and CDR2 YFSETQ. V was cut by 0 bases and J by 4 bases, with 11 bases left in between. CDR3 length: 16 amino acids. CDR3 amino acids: CASSLAPGYGANVLTF. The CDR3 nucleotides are TGCGCCAGCAGCTTGGCTCCAGGGTACGGGGCCAACGTCCTGACTTTC.

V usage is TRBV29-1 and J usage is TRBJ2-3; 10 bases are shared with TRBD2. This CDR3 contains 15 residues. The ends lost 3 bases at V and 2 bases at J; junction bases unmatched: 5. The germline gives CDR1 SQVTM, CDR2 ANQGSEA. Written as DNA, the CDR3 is TGCAGCGTTGATAGCGGGAGGACTAACACAGATACGCAGTATTTT. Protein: CSVDSGRTNTDTQYF.

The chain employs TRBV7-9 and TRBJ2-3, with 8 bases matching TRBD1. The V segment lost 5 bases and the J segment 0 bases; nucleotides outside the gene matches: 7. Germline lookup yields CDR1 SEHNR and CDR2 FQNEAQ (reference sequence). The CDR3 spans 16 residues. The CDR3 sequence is CASSNPGQASTDTQYF. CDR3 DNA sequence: TGTGCCAGCAGCAACCCGGGACAGGCTAGCACAGATACGCAGTATTTT.

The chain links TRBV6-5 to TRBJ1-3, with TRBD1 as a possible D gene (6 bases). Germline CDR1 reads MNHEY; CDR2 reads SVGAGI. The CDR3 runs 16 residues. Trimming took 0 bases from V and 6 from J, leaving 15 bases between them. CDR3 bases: TGTGCCAGCAGTTACTCGAGAGCCAGGGGAAAAAACACCATATATTTT. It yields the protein CASSYSRARGKNTIYF.

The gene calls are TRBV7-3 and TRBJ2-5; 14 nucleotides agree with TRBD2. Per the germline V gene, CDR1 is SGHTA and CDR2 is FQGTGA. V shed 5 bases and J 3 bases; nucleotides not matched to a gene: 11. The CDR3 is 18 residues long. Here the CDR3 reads CASSEGLAGASTKETQYF. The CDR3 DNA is TGTGCCAGCAGCGAGGGACTAGCGGGAGCGTCTACCAAAGAGACCCAGTACTTC.

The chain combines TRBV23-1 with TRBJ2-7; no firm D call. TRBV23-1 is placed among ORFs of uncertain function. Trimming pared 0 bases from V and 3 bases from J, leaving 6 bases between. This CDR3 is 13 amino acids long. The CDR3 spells CASSQSNSYEQYF. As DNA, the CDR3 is TGCGCCAGCAGTCAATCGAACAGCTACGAGCAGTACTTC.

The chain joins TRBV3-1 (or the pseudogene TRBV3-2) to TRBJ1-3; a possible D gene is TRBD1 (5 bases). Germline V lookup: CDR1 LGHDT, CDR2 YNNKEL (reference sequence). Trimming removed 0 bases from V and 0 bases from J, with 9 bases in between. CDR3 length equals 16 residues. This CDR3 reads CASSQDGGGSGNTIYF. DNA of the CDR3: TGTGCCAGCAGCCAAGATGGCGGGGGCTCTGGAAACACCATATATTTT.

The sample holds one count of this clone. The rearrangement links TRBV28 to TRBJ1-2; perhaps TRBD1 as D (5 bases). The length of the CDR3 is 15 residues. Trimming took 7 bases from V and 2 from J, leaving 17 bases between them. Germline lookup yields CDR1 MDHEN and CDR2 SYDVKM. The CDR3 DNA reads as TGTGCCAGCACCCCCCGACGTGGGGGGAACTATGGCTACACCTTC. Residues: CASTPRRGGNYGYTF.

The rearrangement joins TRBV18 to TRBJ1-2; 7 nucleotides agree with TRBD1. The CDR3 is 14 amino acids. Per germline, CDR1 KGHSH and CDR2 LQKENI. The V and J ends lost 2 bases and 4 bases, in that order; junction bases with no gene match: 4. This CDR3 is CASSPETGSYGYTF. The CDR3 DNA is TGTGCCAGCTCACCAGAGACAGGGTCCTATGGCTACACCTTC.

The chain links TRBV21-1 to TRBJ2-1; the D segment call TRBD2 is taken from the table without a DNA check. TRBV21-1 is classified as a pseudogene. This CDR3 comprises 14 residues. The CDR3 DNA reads TGTGCCAGCTCCGGGACTAGCGCGCAAGAGGAGCAGTTCTTC. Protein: CASSGTSAQEEQFF.

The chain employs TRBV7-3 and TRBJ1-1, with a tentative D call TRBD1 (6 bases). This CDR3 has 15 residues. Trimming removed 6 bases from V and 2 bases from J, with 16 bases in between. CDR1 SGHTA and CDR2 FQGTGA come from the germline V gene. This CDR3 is CASRPDGGRNTEAFF. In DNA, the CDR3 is TGTGCCAGCAGACCCGACGGGGGGCGCAACACTGAAGCTTTCTTT.

The CDR3 region has the DNA TGTGCCACCAGCACTTCACAGGGAAATTCACCCCTCCACTTT. It translates to CATSTSQGNSPLHF. This chain joins TRBV15 and TRBJ1-6; D possibly corresponds to TRBD1 (6 bases). V lost 4 bases to trimming and J lost 7 bases, with 11 bases between them. CDR3 length: 14 amino acids. Germline assignment: CDR1 LNHNV and CDR2 YYDKDF (reference sequence).

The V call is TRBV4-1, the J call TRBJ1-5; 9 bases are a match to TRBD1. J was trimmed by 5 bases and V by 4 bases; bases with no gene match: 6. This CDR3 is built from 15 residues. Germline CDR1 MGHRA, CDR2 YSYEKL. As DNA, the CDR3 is TGCGCCAGCAGCCCGGACAGGGGCGTTTATCAGCCCCAGCATTTT. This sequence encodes CASSPDRGVYQPQHF.

CDR3 DNA: TGTGCCAGCAGGGCGACAGGGGAGACCCAGTACTTC. It codes for CASRATGETQYF. This chain links TRBV2 with TRBJ2-5; 7 bases agree with TRBD1. The CDR3 extends over 12 amino acids. Germline CDR1 SNHLY, CDR2 FYNNEI. The V gene end was trimmed by 6 bases and the J gene end by 5 bases; junction bases not matched to a gene: 3.